This is a list of T cell receptor beta chains from one sample in a study of T cell responses to AZD1222 COVID-19 vaccine. The data were produced by immunoSEQ multiplex PCR, yet TCRdb's version contains in-frame clones alone and is incomplete. The sample has some 92,000 clones; roughly 89% are singletons. The input for sequencing was peripheral blood, taken on day 0 of MenACWY control vaccination. The receptor set was obtained from an adult in good health. The CDR3 runs from the conserved cysteine through the conserved F or W. D genes are given only for firm matches. Clone size, where shown, is once, few, many, or a class for clones that have expanded.

CDR3nt,CDR3aa,abundance,j_gene,len,d_gene,v_gene
TGTGCCATCACCGACTCTGGAAACACCATATATTTT,CAITDSGNTIYF,.,TRBJ1-3,12,.,TRBV10-3
TGTGCCAGCAGTGAAGGGGACAGGAACACCGGGGAGCTGTTTTTT,CASSEGDRNTGELFF,.,TRBJ2-2,15,TRBD1,TRBV2
TGCGCCAGCAGTGAGCTCACGCCCGGGACCGGGGAGCTGTTTTTT,CASSELTPGTGELFF,.,TRBJ2-2,15,.,TRBV10-1
TGCGCCAGCAGCTTGTTAGGGGACACTGAAGCTTTCTTT,CASSLLGDTEAFF,once,TRBJ1-1,13,.,TRBV5-1
TGTGCCAGCAGCCCCGGGACAGGGGGCGTAAATACGCAGTATTTT,CASSPGTGGVNTQYF,.,TRBJ2-3,15,TRBD1,TRBV3-1/TRBV3-2
TGTGCTAGTGGTTTGCCGTCCGTGGGGGGCTCCTACGAGCAGTACTTC,CASGLPSVGGSYEQYF,.,TRBJ2-7,16,.,TRBV12-5
TGTGCCAGCACCGTCAACAGGGGCTATGGCTACACCTTC,CASTVNRGYGYTF,.,TRBJ1-2,13,TRBD1,TRBV12-3/TRBV12-4
TGTGCCAGCTCACCGGACAGTTTAAGTAGCGGAAACACCATATATTTT,CASSPDSLSSGNTIYF,.,TRBJ1-3,16,.,TRBV18
TGTGCCAGCAGTCCATGGACAGGGGAATACAATGAGCAGTTCTTC,CASSPWTGEYNEQFF,.,TRBJ2-1,15,TRBD1,TRBV6-2/TRBV6-3
TGTGCCAGCAGTCTACAGGGTTACGGGAACACTGAAGCTTTCTTT,CASSLQGYGNTEAFF,.,TRBJ1-1,15,.,TRBV6-5
TGTGCCATCGGATCGAACACCGGGGAGCTGTTTTTT,CAIGSNTGELFF,.,TRBJ2-2,12,.,TRBV6-5
TGTGCCAGCAGTTACAGGGTTAGCTACACCTTC,CASSYRVSYTF,once,TRBJ1-2,11,.,TRBV28
TGTGCCAGCAGCCGCCCCCCCGGGACCTCCTACGAGCAGTACTTC,CASSRPPGTSYEQYF,once,TRBJ2-7,15,.,TRBV5-4
TGTGCCACCAGTGACCCGCGGGGTCAAGAGACCCAGTACTTC,CATSDPRGQETQYF,.,TRBJ2-5,14,.,TRBV24-1
TGTGCCAGCAGCCGCGACAGGGGGTGGGCTGAGCAGTTCTTC,CASSRDRGWAEQFF,.,TRBJ2-1,14,TRBD1,TRBV6-5
TGTGCCACTAAACAGGGCTACGAGCAGTACTTC,CATKQGYEQYF,once,TRBJ2-7,11,.,TRBV19
TGTGCCAGCAGCCAAGATCTTGGCAGAGACTATGGCTACACCTTC,CASSQDLGRDYGYTF,.,TRBJ1-2,15,.,TRBV4-2
TGTGCCAGCAGCTTTACCGGGACAGGGGTTTGGGATACGCAGTATTTT,CASSFTGTGVWDTQYF,once,TRBJ2-3,16,TRBD1,TRBV7-9
TGTGCCAGCAGCTTCAGACTAGCTGGTGAGCAGTACTTC,CASSFRLAGEQYF,.,TRBJ2-7,13,TRBD2,TRBV11-2
TGTGCCAGCAGTTACTCGGGTCAGATGCAGCCCCAGCATTTT,CASSYSGQMQPQHF,.,TRBJ1-5,14,.,TRBV6-5
TGCGCCAGCAGCCTGCTAGAGGACACTGAAGCTTTCTTT,CASSLLEDTEAFF,.,TRBJ1-1,13,.,TRBV5-1
TGTGCCAGCAGCGAAGCGGGGACAGGGGTCCCGAACACTGAAGCTTTCTTT,CASSEAGTGVPNTEAFF,.,TRBJ1-1,17,TRBD1,TRBV11-2
TGTGCCAGCAGCAACAGGGAACCCAGCACAGATACGCAGTATTTT,CASSNREPSTDTQYF,once,TRBJ2-3,15,.,TRBV7-6
TGTGCCAGCAGCGCGGGACAGACCAATCAGCCCCAGCATTTT,CASSAGQTNQPQHF,.,TRBJ1-5,14,TRBD1,TRBV5-4
TGTGCCAGCAGCCGGGGGGACAGGGGCACCGGGGAGCTGTTTTTT,CASSRGDRGTGELFF,.,TRBJ2-2,15,TRBD1,TRBV9
TGTGCCAGCAGCTTAGATCCTGCTAGCGGGGGGGCCTACAATGAGCAGTTCTTC,CASSLDPASGGAYNEQFF,.,TRBJ2-1,18,TRBD2,TRBV11-3
TGTGCCAGCAGCTTAGCGGCCGGAGGGTTTGGGGAAAAACTGTTTTTT,CASSLAAGGFGEKLFF,.,TRBJ1-4,16,.,TRBV7-9
TGTGCCAGCAGCGTAGGTGCCGGGACGGCGAACACTGAAGCTTTCTTT,CASSVGAGTANTEAFF,.,TRBJ1-1,16,.,TRBV9